This T cell receptor beta chain appears in the sequencing data of a study of post-analysis software for immune sequencing data. Study-level information: Included courses were relapsing-remitting and secondary progressive multiple sclerosis; progressive-relapsing multiple sclerosis was also included.

Comment on this clonotype: Its cognate antigen is unknown.

Regarding the study as a whole: Controls significantly exceeded multiple sclerosis patients in normalized Chao1 diversity. Analysis by F measure revealed that same-batch samples clustered strongly together.

Prepared TCR beta cDNA libraries contained unique molecular identifiers. cDNA molecules numbering around 500,000 came from around 1 to 10 million T cells. MiXCR, applied by TCRdb to the PCR reads, yields one record per CDR3 protein. The data contain hundreds of thousands of distinct CDR3 sequences, about a third of them singletons. The TCR originated in a girl aged 5-17 years with multiple sclerosis. The sequencing input was blood.

CDR3 protein: CASSLGSGGATDTQYF. For the CDR3, the DNA is TGCGCCAGCAGCTTGGGGAGCGGGGGGGCCACAGATACGCAGTATTTT. The chain combines TRBV5-1 with TRBJ2-3, with TRBD2 matching over 10 bases. Trimming removed 0 bases from V and 2 bases from J; junction bases left unmatched: 3. Germline CDR1 is SGHRS and CDR2 is YFSETQ. The CDR3 extends over 16 amino acids.